What follows are 4 T cell receptor beta chains derived from one specimen sequenced in a study of shared clonotypes between healthy human individuals. CD45RO-negative CD8 cells positively selected for CCR7 made up the naive population, which excluded terminally differentiated effector memory CD45RA+ cells. This table comes from immunoSEQ multiplex PCR, and its TCRdb copy is limited to in-frame clones, with some not included. The sample lists around 2,000,000 clones; roughly 94% were seen once. Sequencing was performed on naive CD8+ T cells sorted from blood. These receptors all come from a man aged 18 to 30 in good health.

The chain couples TRBV9 to TRBJ2-5; D possibly corresponds to TRBD2 (5 bases). The ends were cut back, 4 bases at V and 4 bases at J, with 11 bases in the middle. The CDR3 runs 13 residues. Germline V lookup: CDR1 SGDLS, CDR2 YYNGEE. DNA of the CDR3: TGTGCCAGCAGCAGCCCTCGGGGAGAGACCCAGTACTTC. It yields the protein CASSSPRGETQYF.

V gene TRBV7-9 combines with J gene TRBJ1-4; D gene ambiguous. V was clipped by 2 bases and J by 7 bases, with 11 bases between them. The CDR3 is 14 amino acids. Germline CDR1 SEHNR, CDR2 FQNEAQ (reference sequence). Written as DNA, the CDR3 is TGTGCCAGCAGCTTATGGGATGGGCGTGAAAAACTGTTTTTT. Translated: CASSLWDGREKLFF.

The chain carries TRBV7-9 and TRBJ2-6; D may match TRBD1 or TRBD2 (5 bases each). The CDR3 is made up of 15 amino acids. Trimming stripped 4 bases from V and 2 bases from J, with 9 bases between. The V gene's germline CDR1 is SEHNR and CDR2 FQNEAQ (reference sequence). Written as DNA, the CDR3 is TGTGCCAGCAGCTCAGTGGGGGCTGGGGCCAACGTCCTGACTTTC. As protein: CASSSVGAGANVLTF.

This rearrangement joins TRBV6-5 to TRBJ2-1; the D gene is possibly TRBD2 (6 bases). V was cut by 6 bases and J by 2 bases, with 14 bases left in between. The CDR3 loop spans 15 amino acids. Germline loops: CDR1 MNHEY, CDR2 SVGAGI. This CDR3 reads CASSKREFPYNEQFF. The CDR3 nucleotides are TGTGCCAGCAGCAAACGGGAGTTCCCCTACAATGAGCAGTTCTTC.